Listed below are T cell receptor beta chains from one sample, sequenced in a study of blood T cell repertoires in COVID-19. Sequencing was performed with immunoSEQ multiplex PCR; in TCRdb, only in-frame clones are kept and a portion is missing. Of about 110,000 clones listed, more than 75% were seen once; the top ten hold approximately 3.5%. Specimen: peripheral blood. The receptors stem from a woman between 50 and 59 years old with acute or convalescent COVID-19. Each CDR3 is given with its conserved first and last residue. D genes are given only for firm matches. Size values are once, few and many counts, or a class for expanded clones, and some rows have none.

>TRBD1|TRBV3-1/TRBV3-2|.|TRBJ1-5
CASSQGTGVGNQPQHF
TGTGCCAGCAGCCAAGGGACAGGGGTAGGTAATCAGCCCCAGCATTTT
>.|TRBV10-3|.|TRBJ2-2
CAISELSTGELFF
TGTGCCATCAGTGAGCTTTCCACCGGGGAGCTGTTTTTT
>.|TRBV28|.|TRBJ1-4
CATGNNEKLFF
TGTGCCACAGGCAATAATGAAAAACTGTTTTTT
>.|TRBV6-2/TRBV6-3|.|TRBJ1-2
CASSSLLTGYGYTF
TGTGCCAGCAGTTCACTACTTACAGGGTACGGCTACACCTTC
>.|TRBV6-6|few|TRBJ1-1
CASSYSSVNTEAFF
TGTGCCAGCAGTTACTCGAGCGTGAACACTGAAGCTTTCTTT
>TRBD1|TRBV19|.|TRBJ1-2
CASSITTGQGGGGYTF
TGTGCCAGTAGTATAACGACGGGACAGGGAGGAGGTGGCTACACCTTC
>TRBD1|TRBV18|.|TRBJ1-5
CASSKDRVDQPQHF
TGTGCCAGCTCAAAGGACAGGGTGGATCAGCCCCAGCATTTT
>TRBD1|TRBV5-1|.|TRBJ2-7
CASSQDRGQSYEQYF
TGCGCCAGCAGCCAGGACAGGGGGCAATCTTACGAGCAGTACTTC
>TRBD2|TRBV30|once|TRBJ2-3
CAWSVGLAGESTDTQYF
TGTGCCTGGAGTGTAGGCCTTGCGGGAGAAAGCACAGATACGCAGTATTTT
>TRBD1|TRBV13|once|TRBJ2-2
CASSRTGTGELFF
TGTGCCAGCAGCCGGACAGGCACCGGGGAGCTGTTTTTT
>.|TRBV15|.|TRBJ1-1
CATSRGGGYSNTEAFF
TGTGCCACCAGCAGAGGAGGGGGTTACAGCAACACTGAAGCTTTCTTT
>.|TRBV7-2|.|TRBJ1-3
CASSLPQGAGNTIYF
TGTGCCAGCAGCTTACCACAGGGTGCTGGAAACACCATATATTTT
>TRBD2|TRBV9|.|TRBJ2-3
CASTSSGRGTDTQYF
TGTGCCAGCACCTCGAGCGGGAGGGGCACAGATACGCAGTATTTT
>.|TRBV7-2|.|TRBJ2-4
CASSLGGGRAKNIQYF
TGTGCCAGCAGCTTAGGAGGGGGTAGGGCCAAAAACATTCAGTACTTC
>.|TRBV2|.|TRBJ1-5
CASSDRTNQPQHF
TGTGCCAGCAGTGATCGGACAAATCAGCCCCAGCATTTT
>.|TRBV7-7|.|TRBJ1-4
CASSSGGGEKLFF
TGTGCCAGCAGCTCCGGGGGGGGTGAAAAACTGTTTTTT
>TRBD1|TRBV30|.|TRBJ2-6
CAWTRQGTGANVLTF
TGTGCCTGGACCCGACAGGGAACCGGGGCCAACGTCCTGACTTTC
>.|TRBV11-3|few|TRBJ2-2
CASSPSVGELFF
TGTGCCAGCAGCCCTTCCGTCGGGGAGCTGTTTTTT
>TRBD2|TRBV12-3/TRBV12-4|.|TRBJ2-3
CASSLSGTPQYF
TGTGCCAGCAGTCTTAGCGGGACGCCGCAGTATTTT
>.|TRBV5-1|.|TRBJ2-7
CASSLVATSSYEQYF
TGCGCCAGCAGCTTGGTAGCGACCTCCTCCTACGAGCAGTACTTC
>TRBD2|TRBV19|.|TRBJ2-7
CASSIYLAGGLGEQYF
TGTGCCAGTAGTATATACCTAGCGGGAGGGCTAGGCGAGCAGTACTTC
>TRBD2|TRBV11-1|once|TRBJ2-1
CASSFGRLATYNEQFF
TGTGCCAGCAGCTTCGGACGACTAGCTACCTACAATGAGCAGTTCTTC